These 20 T cell receptor beta chains originate from one sample sequenced in a study of beta chain features in type 1 diabetes (dated by TCRdb to the late 2010s). Preparation of the library involved the immunoSEQ multiplex PCR assay. The High Capacity cDNA Reverse Transcription Kit was used to reverse transcribe all of the isolated RNA, meaning that expressed TCRB transcripts were what got sequenced. As stored in TCRdb, this immuneACCESS dataset retains in-frame rearrangements with V and J assigned. A fraction of the clones does not appear; measured against another copy, unresolved V genes explain less than half of the discrepancy, and the remainder lacks a known reason. This sample is represented by under 45,000 clones; 50% of them were singletons. The top ten hold around 0.25% of the sample. Sequencing input: stem cell memory CD4+ T cells from blood. The cell subset or site label of this sample denotes: stem cell-like memory CD4+ T cells. The receptor set was obtained from a woman in her 30s in good health.

This rearrangement joins TRBV10-2 to TRBJ2-3, with D perhaps matching TRBD1 (5 bases). V was trimmed by 7 bases and J by 0 bases, leaving 14 bases between them. CDR1 is WSHSY, CDR2 SAAADI, per germline. There are 15 residues in the CDR3. The CDR3 coding sequence is TGCGCCAGCACCTTCAGGGCCTGGAGCACAGATACGCAGTATTTT. It codes for CASTFRAWSTDTQYF.

The chain employs TRBV7-6 and TRBJ1-1, with D possibly TRBD1 on 5 matching bases. There are 14 residues in the CDR3. The germline V gene has CDR1 SGHVS and CDR2 FNYEAQ. V was trimmed by 1 base and J by 6 bases, leaving 12 bases between them. The CDR3 coding sequence is TGTGCCAGCAGCTTAGTTACGGGGGTCTCTGAAGCTTTCTTT. Translating gives CASSLVTGVSEAFF.

This clone appeared a few times. V gene TRBV9 combines with J gene TRBJ2-1; the D gene is possibly TRBD1 (6 bases). The CDR3 covers 15 residues. Germline V gene data show CDR1 as SGDLS and CDR2 as YYNGEE. Deletions cut 3 bases from V and 1 base from J, with 11 bases between. The CDR3 sequence is CASSAQGNSYNEQFF. In DNA form, the CDR3 reads TGTGCCAGCAGCGCACAGGGTAATTCCTACAATGAGCAGTTCTTC.

The chain joins TRBV6-4 to TRBJ1-5; no firm D call. Germline V lookup: CDR1 MRHNA, CDR2 SNTAGT. The CDR3 length is 14 residues. V gave up 1 base and J gave up 6 bases, with 10 bases separating them. As DNA, the CDR3 is TGTGCCAGCAGTGACTTCGCGGGAATTCAGCCCCAGCATTTT. It is translated as CASSDFAGIQPQHF.

V and J are TRBV7-3 and TRBJ1-2; 10 bases map to TRBD1. Unmatched junction bases numbered 11, after V lost 5 bases and J lost 5 bases. The CDR3 runs to 16 residues. The germline V gene encodes CDR1 SGHTA and CDR2 FQGTGA. The DNA of the CDR3 is TGTGCCAGCAGCACCCAAGGACAGGGGGGAGAATATGGCTACACCTTC. This gives the protein CASSTQGQGGEYGYTF.

There are a few counts of this clone. The chain uses TRBV28 and TRBJ2-1, with TRBD2 matching 13 bases. This CDR3 has 14 residues. Germline CDR1 reads MDHEN; CDR2 reads SYDVKM. The junction had 5 bases not matched to a gene; V was cut back by 6 bases and J by 9 bases. This chain's CDR3 is CASRPGLAGTEQFF. The DNA of the CDR3 is TGTGCCAGCAGGCCGGGACTAGCGGGAACTGAGCAGTTCTTC.

The chain is built from TRBV6-5 and TRBJ2-7, with a possible D match to TRBD2 (6 bases). V lost 2 bases, J lost 3 bases, and 14 bases lay in between. The CDR3 is made up of 15 amino acids. CDR1 is MNHEY, CDR2 SVGAGI, per germline. In nucleotides, the CDR3 is TGTGCCAGCAGTTACGGCCTGGAGGGGAGCTACGAGCAGTACTTC. Its protein product is CASSYGLEGSYEQYF.

The J gene is TRBJ1-3, the V gene TRBV15; D is unclear. V gave up 1 base and J gave up 0 bases, with 19 bases separating them. This CDR3 has 19 amino acids. Germline V gene lookup returns CDR1 LNHNV and CDR2 YYDKDF (reference sequence). The CDR3 sequence: CATSRVSFLGSFSGNTIYF. The CDR3 DNA sequence: TGTGCCACCAGCAGAGTCTCATTTCTCGGGTCCTTCTCTGGAAACACCATATATTTT.

The chain has TRBV7-2 and TRBJ2-7; 9 bases are shared with TRBD1. CDR1 and CDR2 from the germline V gene are SGHTA and FQGNSA. The CDR3 has 17 residues. Trimming cost V 1 base and J 5 bases; bases outside gene matches: 12. As DNA, the CDR3 is TGTGCCAGCAGCTTAGGCATGAAGGGGACAGGGCGGAACGAGCAGTACTTC. Residues: CASSLGMKGTGRNEQYF.

CDR3 nucleotide sequence: TGTGCCAGCACGACACAGGGCTTCCAAGAGACCCAGTACTTC. Translating gives CASTTQGFQETQYF. V usage is TRBV7-9 and J usage is TRBJ2-5; D perhaps matches TRBD1 (6 bases). In germline, CDR1 is SEHNR, CDR2 FQNEAQ (reference sequence). CDR3 length equals 14 residues. The ends were cut back, 7 bases at V and 1 base at J, with 13 bases in the middle.

The rearrangement links TRBV7-2 to TRBJ2-5; perhaps TRBD2 as D (5 bases). The CDR3 has 14 amino acids. From germline, CDR1 is SGHTA and CDR2 FQGNSA. The V end was cut by 0 bases, the J end by 5 bases, with 10 bases between. CDR3 sequence reads: CASSLAGPGETQYF. In nucleotides, the CDR3 is TGTGCCAGCAGCTTAGCCGGTCCGGGGGAGACCCAGTACTTC.

In this sample, this clone turned up a few times. The V call is TRBV18, the J call TRBJ2-7; perhaps TRBD1 as D (5 bases). This CDR3 has 15 residues. Trimming removed 3 bases at V and 1 base at J, with 13 bases between. CDR1 and CDR2 from the germline V gene are KGHSH and LQKENI. The CDR3 here is CASSPVPGSSYEQYF. CDR3 nucleotide sequence: TGTGCCAGCTCACCCGTCCCAGGGTCGTCCTACGAGCAGTACTTC.

The V and J genes are TRBV29-1 and TRBJ2-2; 8 bases agree with TRBD2. V was pared by 3 bases and J by 4 bases, with 13 bases of the junction left unmatched. This CDR3 contains 17 residues. CDR1 and CDR2 from the germline V gene are SQVTM and ANQGSEA. The CDR3 loop is CSVETAGGFRSTGELFF. The CDR3 DNA follows: TGCAGCGTTGAGACGGCGGGAGGATTTCGAAGCACCGGGGAGCTGTTTTTT.

The count of this clone is one. The chain's CDR3 is CASSPGRGGRALSNEQFF. CDR3 in DNA: TGTGCCAGCTCACCAGGTCGAGGAGGGAGGGCCCTCTCCAATGAGCAGTTCTTC. The chain links TRBV18 to TRBJ2-1, with 7 bases fitting TRBD2. From germline, CDR1 is KGHSH and CDR2 LQKENI. The CDR3 runs 18 residues. Trimming removed 2 bases from V and 6 bases from J; junction bases left unmatched: 16.

This clone was seen only a few times. V and J are TRBV12-5 and TRBJ2-1; 10 nucleotides line up with TRBD1. This CDR3 region has 18 residues. In germline, CDR1 is LGHNT, CDR2 FRNRAP. Unmatched junction bases numbered 9, after V lost 0 bases and J lost 4 bases. The chain's CDR3 is CASGLVISGTGVYNEQFF. As DNA, the CDR3 is TGTGCTAGTGGTTTGGTAATAAGCGGGACAGGGGTGTACAATGAGCAGTTCTTC.

Here the CDR3 reads CASSLVGVAGARTQYF. DNA for the CDR3: TGTGCCAGCAGCTTGGTGGGGGTCGCAGGGGCGAGGACCCAGTACTTC. This chain joins TRBV5-6 and TRBJ2-5, with a weak D call TRBD1 (6 bases). CDR1 and CDR2 from the germline V gene are SGHDT and YYEEEE. V shed 0 bases and J shed 7 bases, with 19 bases lying between them. The CDR3 totals 16 residues.

CDR3 protein: CASSPWTSGRGSTDTQYF. The CDR3 coding sequence is TGTGCCAGCAGCCCCTGGACTAGCGGGAGGGGTAGCACAGATACGCAGTATTTT. V usage is TRBV7-2 and J usage is TRBJ2-3; 15 bases line up with TRBD2. Germline trimming cut 5 bases from V and 0 bases from J; bases unmatched to any gene: 6. The germline gives CDR1 SGHTA, CDR2 FQGNSA. The CDR3 contains 18 residues.

The genes are TRBV5-4 and TRBJ2-7, with 9 nucleotides matching TRBD2. Germline loops: CDR1 SGHNT, CDR2 YYREEE (reference sequence). V lost 2 bases, J lost 5 bases, and 5 bases stayed unmatched. The CDR3 covers 14 residues. CDR3 in amino acids: CASSFEREVHEQYF. CDR3 DNA sequence: TGTGCCAGCAGCTTCGAGCGGGAGGTCCACGAGCAGTACTTC.

V is TRBV18 and J is TRBJ1-1; 8 nucleotides match TRBD1. The germline V gene encodes CDR1 KGHSH and CDR2 LQKENI. The CDR3 sequence is 14 residues long. Germline trimming cut 5 bases from V and 8 bases from J; bases unmatched to any gene: 10. The CDR3 DNA reads TGTGCCAGCTCAAAACAGGGGGTAACTTCAGAAGCTTTCTTT. Amino acid sequence: CASSKQGVTSEAFF.

This chain links TRBV7-2 with TRBJ2-1; 11 bases line up with TRBD2. This CDR3 contains 17 residues. CDR1 and CDR2 (germline): SGHTA, FQGNSA. V lost 3 bases and J lost 7; bases outside the gene matches: 11. This CDR3 reads CASSFYRDIAGGNEQFF. The CDR3 nucleotides are TGTGCCAGCAGCTTTTACAGGGACATAGCGGGGGGGAATGAGCAGTTCTTC.